These 30 T cell receptor beta chains originate from one sample sequenced in a study of vaccination effects on CD4 cells after COVID-19. No antigens are known for them. After expansion with viral peptide pools in the ViraFEST assay, antigen-specific CD4+ T cells were sequenced. CD4+ T cell isolation took place after 10 days of culture. Two-dose vaccination with either BNT162b2 or mRNA-1273 was given to the participants. The data were produced by immunoSEQ multiplex PCR, yet TCRdb's version contains in-frame clones alone and is incomplete. In the table there are fewer than 25,000 clones, roughly 80% of which are singletons. Material: CD4+ T cells from PBMCs cultured with SARS-CoV-2 spike peptides, obtained after COVID-19 vaccination. The receptors derive from a human donor who received a COVID-19 vaccine.

This clone was observed a handful of times. The chain links TRBV3-1 (or the pseudogene TRBV3-2) to TRBJ2-3, with D perhaps TRBD1 or TRBD2 (7 bases each). Germline assignment: CDR1 LGHDT and CDR2 YNNKEL (reference sequence). This CDR3 has 16 amino acids. Trimming shortened V by 1 base and J by 5 bases, and 16 bases separated the two germline ends. CDR3 bases: TGTGCCAGCAGCCAAGCCAGGGGGGGCGGGAGAGATACGCAGTATTTT. This encodes CASSQARGGGRDTQYF.

The rearrangement uses TRBV6-1 and TRBJ1-5, with 7 bases that match TRBD1. Germline-derived CDR1 and CDR2 are MNHNS and SASEGT. This CDR3 has 15 residues. V lost 2 bases, J lost 6 bases, and 7 bases stayed unmatched. CDR3 region: CASSEMLEGAQPQHF. The DNA for the CDR3 is TGTGCCAGCAGTGAAATGTTGGAGGGGGCTCAGCCCCAGCATTTT.

This clone has more than one count but fewer than ten. This sequence joins TRBV5-4 and TRBJ2-1; 7 bases are shared with TRBD2. This CDR3 has 16 residues. Germline CDR1 is SGHNT and CDR2 is YYREEE (reference sequence). J gave up 2 bases and V 6 bases, and 11 bases lay outside the gene matches. The CDR3 DNA reads TGTGCCAGCAACCAACGGGGAGCGGGAACCTACAATGAGCAGTTCTTC. Protein product: CASNQRGAGTYNEQFF.

This chain links TRBV6-5 with TRBJ1-1; TRBD1 matches at 10 bases. This CDR3 contains 15 residues. CDR1 is MNHEY, CDR2 SVGAGI, per germline. V shed 6 bases, J shed 0 bases, and the junction held 4 bases outside the gene matches. CDR3 sequence: CASRRQGAVNTEAFF. CDR3 DNA sequence: TGTGCCAGCAGAAGACAGGGGGCCGTGAACACTGAAGCTTTCTTT.

The chain couples TRBV5-1 to TRBJ1-2; possible D gene TRBD1, 6 bases. V shed 3 bases and J shed 1 base, with 7 bases lying between them. The germline gives CDR1 SGHRS, CDR2 YFSETQ. The CDR3 loop spans 13 amino acids. CDR3 loop: CASSWDNNYGYTF. The CDR3 DNA reads TGCGCCAGCAGCTGGGACAATAACTATGGCTACACCTTC. Using reference TRBV5-1 and TRBJ1-2 for the parts outside the CDR3, the full variable domain is KAGVTQTPRYLIKTRGQQVTLSCSPISGHRSVSWYQQTPGQGLQFLFEYFSETQRNKGNFPGRFSGRQFSNSRSEMNVSTLELGDSALYLCASSWDNNYGYTFGSGTRLTVV.

This clone was seen a single time. The CDR3 loop is CASSRLAVDSTDTQYF. For the CDR3, the DNA is TGTGCCAGCAGCAGACTAGCGGTCGATAGCACAGATACGCAGTATTTT. The chain recombines TRBV7-9 with TRBJ2-3; TRBD2 aligns across 9 bases. Germline V gives CDR1 SEHNR, CDR2 FQNEAQ (reference sequence). The CDR3 has 16 residues. With V trimmed by 5 bases and J by 0 bases, 6 bases remained unmatched.

This clone was counted a single time. The chain carries TRBV7-6 and TRBJ2-3, with unresolved D. The CDR3 spans 13 residues. V was clipped by 5 bases and J by 2 bases, with 8 bases between them. Germline assignment: CDR1 SGHVS and CDR2 FNYEAQ. The CDR3 sequence: CASSVRPTDTQYF. In nucleotides, the CDR3 is TGTGCCAGCAGCGTGAGACCCACAGATACGCAGTATTTT.

The chain is built from TRBV5-1 and TRBJ2-1, with TRBD1 identical over 8 bases. The CDR3 totals 14 residues. Germline assignment: CDR1 SGHRS and CDR2 YFSETQ. Germline trimming cut 2 bases from V and 6 bases from J; bases unmatched to any gene: 4. CDR3 amino acids: CASSFGQGANEQFF. CDR3 DNA sequence: TGCGCCAGCAGCTTTGGTCAGGGGGCCAATGAGCAGTTCTTC.

The chain uses TRBV18 and TRBJ2-3; D unresolved. This CDR3 contains 11 residues. Per germline, CDR1 KGHSH and CDR2 LQKENI. V lost 1 base and J 5 bases, leaving 1 base between the germline ends. The DNA for the CDR3 is TGTGCCAGCTCACCACAAGATACGCAGTATTTT. It yields the protein CASSPQDTQYF.

This sequence joins TRBV5-1 and TRBJ2-2; no definite D call. V lost 1 base to trimming and J lost 6 bases, with 10 bases between them. Germline loops: CDR1 SGHRS, CDR2 YFSETQ. This CDR3 has 14 amino acids. CDR3 region: CASSLSRMPGELFF. In nucleotides, the CDR3 is TGCGCCAGCAGCTTGTCCAGAATGCCCGGGGAGCTGTTTTTT.

This rearrangement joins TRBV27 to TRBJ2-7; 10 bases align to TRBD2. V dropped 6 bases and J dropped 9; count of bases not matched to a gene: 11. Looked up from germline, CDR1 is MNHEY and CDR2 is SMNVEV (reference sequence). The CDR3 totals 14 residues. CDR3 in amino acids: CASSQREGQSGQYF. The CDR3 DNA reads TGTGCCAGCAGCCAGCGGGAGGGCCAGTCCGGGCAGTACTTC.

The rearrangement joins TRBV12-5 to TRBJ1-5; D gene uncertain. The germline CDR1 and CDR2 sequences are LGHNT and FRNRAP. The CDR3 covers 12 residues. V lost 1 base and J 4 bases, leaving 2 bases between the germline ends. CDR3 amino acids: CASGLDNQPQHF. The CDR3 DNA reads as TGTGCTAGTGGTTTGGATAATCAGCCCCAGCATTTT.

This clone was recorded once. The V and J genes are TRBV7-2 and TRBJ2-7, with D maybe TRBD1 (6 bases). The CDR3 totals 14 residues. Looked up from germline, CDR1 is SGHTA and CDR2 is FQGNSA. The ends were cut back, 7 bases at V and 4 bases at J, with 17 bases in the middle. DNA for the CDR3: TGTGCCAGCACCCTAGGACAGCAACGTTACGAGCAGTACTTC. Translated: CASTLGQQRYEQYF.

This chain connects TRBV3-1 (or the pseudogene TRBV3-2) to TRBJ2-5, with 11 bases matching TRBD2. The CDR3 consists of 18 residues. Germline trimming cut 1 base from V and 1 base from J; bases unmatched to any gene: 8. Germline CDR1 is LGHDT and CDR2 is YNNKEL (reference sequence). CDR3 sequence: CASSQGLLAGGFQETQYF. DNA of the CDR3: TGTGCCAGCAGCCAAGGCCTTCTAGCGGGAGGCTTCCAAGAGACCCAGTACTTC.

The rearrangement links TRBV19 to TRBJ2-5; D is possibly TRBD2 (5 bases). CDR1 is LNHDA and CDR2 is SQIVND in the germline V gene (reference sequence). The CDR3 has 13 amino acids. Trimming cost V 6 bases and J 4 bases, with 12 bases left between them. CDR3 sequence reads: CASRGVGRETQYF. The CDR3 DNA follows: TGTGCCAGTAGGGGAGTGGGTCGAGAGACCCAGTACTTC.

CDR3 in amino acids: CASSVQTGAGQFF. The CDR3 nucleotides are TGTGCCAGCAGCGTGCAGACAGGAGCAGGGCAGTTCTTC. The chain joins TRBV9 to TRBJ2-1; maybe TRBD1 (6 bases). Trimming removed 2 bases from V and 12 bases from J, with 15 bases in between. This CDR3 is 13 amino acids long. Germline V CDR1 and CDR2: SGDLS, YYNGEE.

This chain uses TRBV15 with TRBJ1-1, with unresolved D. The CDR3 runs to 12 residues. Germline V gene data show CDR1 as LNHNV and CDR2 as YYDKDF (reference sequence). Trimming removed 0 bases at V and 8 bases at J, with 7 bases between. The CDR3 is CATSRDLQEAFF. Here the CDR3 DNA reads TGTGCCACCAGCAGAGACCTCCAAGAAGCTTTCTTT. Looking up the rest from reference TRBV15 and TRBJ1-1 gives the full variable domain: DAMVIQNPRYQVTQFGKPVTLSCSQTLNHNVMYWYQQKSSQAPKLLFHYYDKDFNNEADTPDNFQSRRPNTSFCFLDIRSPGLGDTAMYLCATSRDLQEAFFGQGTRLTVV.

The chain combines TRBV6-4 with TRBJ2-6; D might be TRBD1 (5 bases). The CDR3 runs 15 residues. Germline V gene lookup returns CDR1 MRHNA and CDR2 SNTAGT. Trimming left V 2 bases short and J 3 bases short, with 8 bases between. This CDR3 is CASSDGAGGANVLTF. The CDR3, as DNA: TGTGCCAGCAGTGACGGGGCTGGTGGGGCCAACGTCCTGACTTTC.

The chain carries TRBV20-1 and TRBJ2-7, with TRBD2 identical over 7 bases. CDR1 DFQATT and CDR2 SNEGSKA come from the germline V gene (reference sequence). V was clipped by 3 bases and J by 2 bases; unmatched bases: 7. The CDR3 loop spans 14 amino acids. CDR3 coding DNA: TGCAGTGCTAGTGCGGCTAGCGGAACCTACGAGCAGTACTTC. This codes for CSASAASGTYEQYF.

V gene TRBV10-3 combines with J gene TRBJ2-7, with D perhaps matching TRBD1 (6 bases). The V end was cut by 8 bases, the J end by 2 bases, with 7 bases between. This CDR3 contains 11 residues. The germline CDR1 and CDR2 sequences are ENHRY and SYGVKD. In DNA, the CDR3 is TGTGCCATCTGGGACACCTACGAGCAGTACTTC. Protein: CAIWDTYEQYF.

This rearrangement joins TRBV15 to TRBJ2-5; weak D call: TRBD2 (5 bases). V shed 0 bases and J shed 5 bases, with 16 bases lying between them. The CDR3 contains 16 residues. CDR1 is LNHNV, CDR2 YYDKDF, per germline (reference sequence). The CDR3 reads CATSRDRLSSGETQYF. CDR3 nucleotide sequence: TGTGCCACCAGCAGAGATAGATTATCCTCGGGGGAGACCCAGTACTTC.

The rearrangement joins TRBV6-5 to TRBJ2-7; 9 bases are shared with TRBD2. Germline V CDR1 and CDR2: MNHEY, SVGAGI. V gave up 3 bases and J gave up 2 bases; unmatched junction bases: 5. The CDR3 length is 15 residues. The DNA of the CDR3 is TGTGCCAGCAGTTATGATAGCGGGAGTGCCTACGAGCAGTACTTC. Its translation: CASSYDSGSAYEQYF.

The genes are TRBV18 and TRBJ1-2; 7 nucleotides line up with TRBD1. Germline trimming cut 3 bases from V and 4 bases from J; bases unmatched to any gene: 2. There are 13 residues in the CDR3. Germline V gene sequence: CDR1 KGHSH, CDR2 LQKENI. The CDR3 sequence is CASSPDRSYGYTF. The DNA of the CDR3 is TGTGCCAGCTCACCGGACAGGAGCTATGGCTACACCTTC. The whole variable domain, remainder taken from reference TRBV18 and TRBJ1-2, is NAGVMQNPRHLVRRRGQEARLRCSPMKGHSHVYWYRQLPEEGLKFMVYLQKENIIDESGMPKERFSAEFPKEGPSILRIQQVVRGDSAAYFCASSPDRSYGYTFGSGTRLTVV.

This clone has more than one count but fewer than ten. V usage is TRBV6-6 and J usage is TRBJ1-2; TRBD1 is a possible D gene (6 bases). There are 15 residues in the CDR3. The V and J ends lost 5 bases and 6 bases respectively, with 19 bases between them. Looked up from germline, CDR1 is MNHNY and CDR2 is SVGAGI (reference sequence). CDR3 protein: CASSDRNSGLDGYTF. The CDR3 coding sequence is TGTGCCAGCAGTGACAGGAATTCAGGTCTGGATGGCTACACCTTC.

The CDR3 protein is CASSEQGQPTYGYTF. CDR3 coding DNA: TGTGCCAGTAGTGAACAGGGGCAGCCAACCTATGGCTACACCTTC. J is TRBJ1-2 and V is TRBV19; 7 bases line up with TRBD1. CDR1 is LNHDA and CDR2 is SQIVND in the germline V gene (reference sequence). Germline trimming cut 5 bases from V and 4 bases from J; bases unmatched to any gene: 10. The CDR3 extends over 15 amino acids.

In nucleotides, the CDR3 is TGTGCCAGCAGTTACTTGGTGGGGGGCGGCACTGAAGCTTTCTTT. Amino acid sequence: CASSYLVGGGTEAFF. The gene calls are TRBV6-6 and TRBJ1-1; D is possibly TRBD1 (6 bases). This CDR3 region has 15 residues. The V and J ends lost 1 base and 4 bases respectively, with 13 bases between them. Germline V gene sequence: CDR1 MNHNY, CDR2 SVGAGI (reference sequence).

This chain joins TRBV5-1 and TRBJ1-6; 7 nucleotides agree with TRBD1. CDR1 is SGHRS and CDR2 is YFSETQ in the germline V gene. The CDR3 totals 14 residues. V shed 4 bases and J 8 bases; nucleotides not matched to a gene: 6. The CDR3 sequence: CASSLGQSYSPLHF. The CDR3 DNA sequence: TGCGCCAGCAGCCTGGGACAGTCATATTCACCCCTCCACTTT.

This clone was seen only once. The chain employs TRBV6-4 and TRBJ2-3; 7 bases are shared with TRBD2. The V gene end was trimmed by 4 bases and the J gene end by 4 bases; junction bases not matched to a gene: 5. There are 14 residues in the CDR3. Per germline, CDR1 MRHNA and CDR2 SNTAGT. CDR3 sequence reads: CASSAAGEADTQYF. The DNA of the CDR3 is TGTGCCAGCAGTGCCGCGGGAGAAGCAGATACGCAGTATTTT.

The rearrangement links TRBV3-1 (or the pseudogene TRBV3-2) to TRBJ2-3, with 7 bases lining up with TRBD2. Germline V CDR1 and CDR2: LGHDT, YNNKEL (reference sequence). This CDR3 contains 16 residues. J was trimmed by 6 bases and V by 1 base; bases with no gene match: 10. This CDR3 is CASSQGPSGRGDTQYF. The CDR3 DNA sequence: TGTGCCAGCAGCCAAGGCCCTAGCGGCAGAGGGGATACGCAGTATTTT.

The genes are TRBV7-2 and TRBJ2-7, with D uncertain. The CDR3 runs to 12 residues. In germline, CDR1 is SGHTA, CDR2 FQGNSA. V was shortened by 3 bases and J by 2 bases, with 5 bases between the two germline ends. The CDR3 here is CASSLTAYEQYF. The CDR3 bases are TGTGCCAGCAGCTTGACGGCCTACGAGCAGTACTTC.